Below are 31 T cell receptor beta chains sequenced from a single sample in a study of cytotoxic CD8 clonotypes in ibrutinib-treated CLL. TCRdb's table, derived via immunoSEQ multiplex PCR, lists solely in-frame clones and lacks some. The sample shows 35,000 to 55,000 clones, about 70% of them seen only once. Sample: PBMCs, taken after 12 months of ibrutinib treatment. The receptors derive from a human donor with chronic lymphocytic leukemia.

The chain has TRBV9 and TRBJ1-5; maybe TRBD1 (5 bases). CDR3 length equals 15 residues. V was pared by 0 bases and J by 6 bases, with 13 bases between. Germline assignment: CDR1 SGDLS and CDR2 YYNGEE. CDR3: CASSVGWGVGQPQHF. The CDR3 DNA reads TGTGCCAGCAGCGTAGGCTGGGGGGTCGGTCAGCCCCAGCATTTT. Filled out from reference TRBV9 and TRBJ1-5, the complete variable domain reads DSGVTQTPKHLITATGQRVTLRCSPRSGDLSVYWYQQSLDQGLQFLIQYYNGEERAKGNILERFSAQQFPDLHSELNLSSLELGDSALYFCASSVGWGVGQPQHFGDGTRLSIL.

To note about this clone: The sample has other DNA sequences that encode this CDR3 too. This sequence joins TRBV28 and TRBJ2-7; 7 bases line up with TRBD1. The germline V gene encodes CDR1 MDHEN and CDR2 SYDVKM. V was pared by 6 bases and J by 0 bases, with 5 bases of the junction left unmatched. This CDR3 is built from 14 residues. The CDR3 here is CASRGGQSSYEQYF. The CDR3 nucleotides read TGTGCCAGCAGAGGGGGACAGTCCTCCTACGAGCAGTACTTC.

The chain is built from TRBV2 and TRBJ1-2; D is possibly TRBD1 (6 bases). The germline V and J ends were trimmed by 7 bases and 0 bases, with 12 bases remaining between them. Germline CDR1 reads SNHLY; CDR2 reads FYNNEI. This CDR3 contains 14 residues. CDR3 sequence reads: CASIPTGANYGYTF. CDR3 bases: TGTGCCAGCATCCCGACAGGTGCTAACTATGGCTACACCTTC. The entire variable domain, with the rest obtained from reference TRBV2 and TRBJ1-2, is as follows: EPEVTQTPSHQVTQMGQEVILRCVPISNHLYFYWYRQILGQKVEFLVSFYNNEISEKSEIFDDQFSVERPDGSNFTLKIRSTKLEDSAMYFCASIPTGANYGYTFGSGTRLTVV.

The rearrangement links TRBV7-9 to TRBJ2-6; D is unresolved. Per germline, CDR1 SEHNR and CDR2 FQNEAQ (reference sequence). V shed 5 bases and J shed 1 base, with 3 bases lying between them. The length of the CDR3 is 13 residues. For the CDR3, the DNA is TGTGCCAGCAGCACTTCTGGGGCCAACGTCCTGACTTTC. This gives the protein CASSTSGANVLTF.

This chain connects TRBV18 to TRBJ1-2; 8 bases are shared with TRBD1. The germline gives CDR1 KGHSH, CDR2 LQKENI. The V and J ends lost 6 bases and 3 bases, in that order; junction bases with no gene match: 6. This CDR3 region has 14 residues. The CDR3 sequence: CASSRTGSDYGYTF. The CDR3 DNA reads TGTGCCAGCTCCAGGACAGGGTCGGACTATGGCTACACCTTC. Variable domain in full (rest from reference TRBV18 and TRBJ1-2): NAGVMQNPRHLVRRRGQEARLRCSPMKGHSHVYWYRQLPEEGLKFMVYLQKENIIDESGMPKERFSAEFPKEGPSILRIQQVVRGDSAAYFCASSRTGSDYGYTFGSGTRLTVV.

This clone has more than one count but fewer than ten. The gene calls are TRBV5-6 and TRBJ2-3; D gene uncertain. The germline CDR1 and CDR2 sequences are SGHDT and YYEEEE. V was cut by 0 bases and J by 3 bases, with 5 bases left in between. The CDR3 consists of 13 residues. The CDR3 loop reads CASSLARTDTQYF. In DNA, the CDR3 is TGTGCCAGCAGCTTGGCCCGGACAGATACGCAGTATTTT.

This clone has only a few counts. The J gene is TRBJ2-2, the V gene TRBV2; D unclear. The CDR3 has 14 amino acids. V gave up 3 bases and J gave up 2 bases, with 7 bases separating them. CDR1 SNHLY and CDR2 FYNNEI come from the germline V gene. In DNA form, the CDR3 reads TGTGCCAGCAGTGATGGCAGTAACACCGGGGAGCTGTTTTTT. Its translation: CASSDGSNTGELFF.

The rearrangement uses TRBV27 and TRBJ2-1, with a possible D match to TRBD1 (5 bases). V was pared by 2 bases and J by 12 bases, with 14 bases between. Germline CDR1 is MNHEY and CDR2 is SMNVEV (reference sequence). The CDR3 sequence is 13 residues long. CDR3 amino acids: CASSLPDTSAQFF. In nucleotides, the CDR3 is TGTGCCAGCAGTTTACCGGACACCTCTGCGCAGTTCTTC.

V gene TRBV18 combines with J gene TRBJ1-1, with D unresolved. Looked up from germline, CDR1 is KGHSH and CDR2 is LQKENI. The V gene lost 1 base and the J gene lost 1 base, with 10 bases spanning the gap. The CDR3 contains 15 residues. CDR3 bases: TGTGCCAGCTCACCACTTGGGAGAGAGAACACTGAAGCTTTCTTT. Encoded protein: CASSPLGRENTEAFF. The whole variable domain, remainder taken from reference TRBV18 and TRBJ1-1, is NAGVMQNPRHLVRRRGQEARLRCSPMKGHSHVYWYRQLPEEGLKFMVYLQKENIIDESGMPKERFSAEFPKEGPSILRIQQVVRGDSAAYFCASSPLGRENTEAFFGQGTRLTVV.

This clone was observed a few times. The CDR3: CASSDAGGWGNSPLHF. For the CDR3, the DNA is TGTGCCAGCAGTGACGCAGGGGGCTGGGGTAATTCACCCCTCCACTTT. The chain couples TRBV6-1 to TRBJ1-6, with 8 positions matching TRBD1. The germline CDR1 and CDR2 sequences are MNHNS and SASEGT. V gave up 3 bases and J gave up 6 bases; unmatched junction bases: 7. The CDR3 runs 16 residues.

The chain joins TRBV5-1 to TRBJ2-7; no firm D call. This CDR3 comprises 15 residues. V was cut by 3 bases and J by 0 bases, with 13 bases left in between. CDR1 SGHRS and CDR2 YFSETQ come from the germline V gene. CDR3 loop: CASSSNTVSSYEQYF. Written as DNA, the CDR3 is TGCGCCAGCAGCTCAAATACAGTGAGCTCCTACGAGCAGTACTTC. The full variable domain, rest sourced from reference TRBV5-1 and TRBJ2-7, is KAGVTQTPRYLIKTRGQQVTLSCSPISGHRSVSWYQQTPGQGLQFLFEYFSETQRNKGNFPGRFSGRQFSNSRSEMNVSTLELGDSALYLCASSSNTVSSYEQYFGPGTRLTVT.

The chain has TRBV2 and TRBJ2-4; D gene ambiguous. There are 13 residues in the CDR3. The V end lost 7 bases, the J end lost 1 base, and 8 bases lay between the germline ends. Per germline, CDR1 SNHLY and CDR2 FYNNEI. CDR3 DNA sequence: TGTGCCAGCATTGATGTGGCCAAAAACATTCAGTACTTC. It specifies CASIDVAKNIQYF.

This sequence joins TRBV6-5 and TRBJ1-1; D gene ambiguous. Trimming took off 2 bases at V and 0 bases at J, with 10 bases between the two ends. Germline lookup yields CDR1 MNHEY and CDR2 SVGAGI. The CDR3 sequence is 15 residues long. The CDR3 region is CASSYRTDMNTEAFF. The CDR3 nucleotides read TGTGCCAGCAGTTACAGGACTGATATGAACACTGAAGCTTTCTTT.

The V and J genes are TRBV2 and TRBJ2-7; 10 bases match TRBD1. The ends lost 7 bases at V and 3 bases at J; junction bases unmatched: 6. Germline CDR1 reads SNHLY; CDR2 reads FYNNEI. The CDR3 length is 14 residues. CDR3 sequence reads: CASTQGQGNYEQYF. In DNA form, the CDR3 reads TGTGCCAGCACACAGGGACAGGGGAACTACGAGCAGTACTTC.

The chain carries TRBV20-1 and TRBJ2-1; D call uncertain. Germline loops: CDR1 DFQATT, CDR2 SNEGSKA (reference sequence). The CDR3 covers 11 residues. Trimming pared 5 bases from V and 5 bases from J, leaving 7 bases between. The CDR3 protein is CSAPPDNEQFF. The CDR3 region has the DNA TGCAGTGCTCCCCCTGACAATGAGCAGTTCTTC.

This chain joins TRBV7-8 and TRBJ2-7; 10 nucleotides align to TRBD2. The CDR3 has 14 amino acids. The J segment lost 7 bases and the V segment lost 5 bases, leaving 8 bases of the junction unmatched. Looked up from germline, CDR1 is SGHVS and CDR2 is FQNEAQ. CDR3 residues: CASSQIPTSGEQYF. CDR3 DNA: TGTGCCAGCAGCCAAATACCGACTAGCGGGGAGCAGTACTTC. Combining the CDR3 with reference TRBV7-8 and TRBJ2-7 gives the whole variable domain GAGVSQSPRYKVAKRGQDVALRCDPISGHVSLFWYQQALGQGPEFLTYFQNEAQLDKSGLPSDRFFAERPEGSVSTLKIQRTQQEDSAVYLCASSQIPTSGEQYFGPGTRLTVT.

This clone has just a few counts. The V and J genes are TRBV7-8 and TRBJ1-1; D gene uncertain. The CDR3 spans 14 residues. V dropped 5 bases and J dropped 4 bases, with 14 bases sitting between them. Germline values: CDR1 SGHVS, CDR2 FQNEAQ. CDR3 sequence: CASSPLRWFTEAFF. The CDR3 region has the DNA TGTGCCAGCAGCCCTCTACGGTGGTTCACTGAAGCTTTCTTT.

In DNA form, the CDR3 reads TGTGCCAGTAGTATGTGGTTAGGGGGCGTCACCGGGGAGCTGTTTTTT. It translates to CASSMWLGGVTGELFF. The genes are TRBV19 and TRBJ2-2; 7 positions match TRBD1. V was pared by 3 bases and J by 4 bases, with 8 bases of the junction left unmatched. The CDR3 loop spans 16 amino acids. Looked up from germline, CDR1 is LNHDA and CDR2 is SQIVND (reference sequence).

The genes are TRBV9 and TRBJ1-1; the D is unclear. The CDR3 loop spans 15 amino acids. V lost 3 bases and J lost 0, with 12 bases in between. Germline CDR1 reads SGDLS; CDR2 reads YYNGEE. The CDR3 here is CASSGPGGLNTEAFF. The CDR3 bases are TGTGCCAGCAGCGGCCCCGGAGGATTGAACACTGAAGCTTTCTTT.

The chain carries TRBV28 and TRBJ2-3, with D possibly matching TRBD2 (7 bases). The CDR3 has 15 amino acids. Looked up from germline, CDR1 is MDHEN and CDR2 is SYDVKM. Trimming stripped 7 bases from V and 0 bases from J, with 14 bases between. The CDR3 sequence: CASMGGGFSTDTQYF. Written as DNA, the CDR3 is TGTGCCAGCATGGGCGGGGGCTTTAGCACAGATACGCAGTATTTT.

The chain combines TRBV29-1 with TRBJ2-1; maybe TRBD2 (6 bases). The CDR3 length is 14 residues. V gave up 1 base and J gave up 4 bases, with 11 bases separating them. The V gene's germline CDR1 is SQVTM and CDR2 ANQGSEA. The CDR3 reads CSVEGGESYNEQFF. DNA for the CDR3: TGCAGCGTTGAAGGCGGGGAAAGTTACAATGAGCAGTTCTTC.

J is TRBJ2-5 and V is TRBV6-5; D uncertain. Trimming took off 0 bases at V and 4 bases at J, with 9 bases between the two ends. Germline lookup yields CDR1 MNHEY and CDR2 SVGAGI. There are 14 residues in the CDR3. The CDR3 nucleotides are TGTGCCAGCAGTTACTCGAGAAGAGGAGAGACCCAGTACTTC. Residues: CASSYSRRGETQYF.

The chain carries TRBV7-9 and TRBJ2-7; D call uncertain. V was clipped by 5 bases and J by 7 bases, with 18 bases between them. Germline CDR1 is SEHNR and CDR2 is FQNEAQ (reference sequence). This CDR3 contains 14 residues. Here the CDR3 DNA reads TGTGCCAGCAGCCCGCTGTTCGGCTCGGTTGAGCAGTACTTC. Amino acid sequence: CASSPLFGSVEQYF.

There are a few counts of this clone. This sequence joins TRBV6-6 and TRBJ1-1; weak D call: TRBD1 (5 bases). The CDR3 has 12 amino acids. Germline values: CDR1 MNHNY, CDR2 SVGAGI (reference sequence). V was pared by 5 bases and J by 7 bases, with 11 bases between. The CDR3 loop is CASSGDGSEAFF. DNA of the CDR3: TGTGCCAGCAGTGGGGACGGTAGTGAAGCTTTCTTT.

The V call is TRBV6-6, the J call TRBJ2-4, with D hard to call. CDR3 length: 13 amino acids. Trimming left V 4 bases short and J 6 bases short, with 10 bases between. Per the germline V gene, CDR1 is MNHNY and CDR2 is SVGAGI (reference sequence). CDR3 DNA: TGTGCCAGCAGTTCTGCAGTGGGAAACATTCAGTACTTC. Translated: CASSSAVGNIQYF.

The chain uses TRBV7-9 and TRBJ2-5; 8 nucleotides match TRBD2. The CDR3 runs 15 residues. From germline, CDR1 is SEHNR and CDR2 FQNEAQ (reference sequence). Trimming removed 2 bases from V and 5 bases from J; junction bases left unmatched: 7. The CDR3 DNA follows: TGTGCCAGCAGCTTAAGCCCAGCGGGGGTGGAGACCCAGTACTTC. Translated, it gives CASSLSPAGVETQYF.

This rearrangement joins TRBV15 to TRBJ2-7; 8 nucleotides align to TRBD2. The germline V gene has CDR1 LNHNV and CDR2 YYDKDF (reference sequence). V shed 3 bases and J 1 base; nucleotides not matched to a gene: 8. This CDR3 contains 16 residues. The CDR3 bases are TGTGCCACCAGCAGTGCCCGGGGGGGCGGTTCCTACGAGCAGTACTTC. Translated, it gives CATSSARGGGSYEQYF.

This clone was seen a single time. This chain uses TRBV30 with TRBJ2-5, with D unresolved. CDR1 GTSNPN and CDR2 SVGIG come from the germline V gene (reference sequence). The CDR3 has 12 residues. V was clipped by 0 bases and J by 1 base, with 3 bases between them. In DNA form, the CDR3 reads TGTGCCTGGAGTGTACTCCAAGAGACCCAGTACTTC. It translates to CAWSVLQETQYF. Using reference TRBV30 and TRBJ2-5 for the parts outside the CDR3, the full variable domain is SQTIHQWPATLVQPVGSPLSLECTVEGTSNPNLYWYRQAAGRGLQLLFYSVGIGQISSEVPQNLSASRPQDRQFILSSKKLLLSDSGFYLCAWSVLQETQYFGPGTRLLVL.

This clone appeared a few times. The chain joins TRBV2 to TRBJ1-1; D perhaps matches TRBD1 (5 bases). This CDR3 spans 14 amino acids. The V end was cut by 11 bases, the J end by 6 bases, with 22 bases between. Germline CDR1 reads SNHLY; CDR2 reads FYNNEI. DNA for the CDR3: TGTGCCTGCTTCAAGACAGCGAGGGTCGCTGAAGCTTTCTTT. Its protein is CACFKTARVAEAFF. Based on the CDR3 plus reference TRBV2 and TRBJ1-1, the full variable domain is EPEVTQTPSHQVTQMGQEVILRCVPISNHLYFYWYRQILGQKVEFLVSFYNNEISEKSEIFDDQFSVERPDGSNFTLKIRSTKLEDSAMYFCACFKTARVAEAFFGQGTRLTVV.

The CDR3 DNA sequence: TGTGCCAGCAGCTTAGTAGGGGACTACGAGCAGTACTTC. Its protein is CASSLVGDYEQYF. The chain combines TRBV7-2 with TRBJ2-7, with D tentatively TRBD1 (5 bases). This CDR3 has 13 residues. Trimming cost V 1 base and J 3 bases, with 7 bases left between them. Germline lookup yields CDR1 SGHTA and CDR2 FQGNSA.

The V and J genes are TRBV4-1 and TRBJ2-7; 7 bases agree with TRBD1. The CDR3 runs 17 residues. V lost 0 bases and J lost 2; bases outside the gene matches: 10. Germline assignment: CDR1 MGHRA and CDR2 YSYEKL. In DNA, the CDR3 is TGCGCCAGCAGCCAAGATCTCGCAAGACAGGGCGCCTACGAGCAGTACTTC. Residues: CASSQDLARQGAYEQYF.